The clone carrying this TCR beta chain was detected only once. Its antigen is not identified. Every patient had mismatch repair deficiency by PCR or immunohistochemistry. Three pembrolizumab responders had their TCRs sequenced. Profiled with immunoSEQ multiplex PCR; TCRdb holds only in-frame clones, not every one. The sample includes some 100,000 clones, 82% of them seen just once. This specimen comes from a study of PD-1 blockade in mismatch repair-deficient tumors. Trimming took off 1 base at V and 0 bases at J, with 9 bases between the two ends. The CDR3 consists of 14 residues. Germline CDR1 and CDR2: SQVTM and ANQGSEA. Study results and caveats: Tumor-resident clones, often undetectable pretreatment in blood, expanded then contracted after pembrolizumab.

This clonotype was obtained from an adult with mismatch repair-deficient cancer. This chain uses TRBV29-1 with TRBJ1-1; D unclear. This specimen was peripheral blood, taken roughly 35 weeks after starting pembrolizumab. Here the CDR3 DNA reads TGCAGCGTTGAAGTGCCAGCCGTGAACACTGAAGCTTTCTTT. As protein: CSVEVPAVNTEAFF.